A selection of T cell receptor beta chains follows, all from one sample in a study of response to subunit inactivated influenza vaccine. MiXCR was run by TCRdb on the RT-PCR reads, yielding one entry per CDR3 protein. The sample has roughly 540,000 distinct CDR3 sequences, 20% to 25% seen once. The data also belong to a second study, concerning T cells expressing NK-cell markers.

Sample: CD4+ T cells sorted from PBMCs, taken 11 to 12 days after vaccination. These receptors were collected from a man in his fifties or sixties who received an inactivated influenza vaccine. Both conserved end residues are part of each CDR3. A D gene is named only where the DNA matches it firmly. The size field is filled for only some rows; it gives once, few, many or a size class.

V: TRBV4-3
D: -
size: -
length: 15
J: TRBJ2-1
CDR3: CASSQGPAGINEQFF
DNA: TGCGCCAGCAGCCAAGGGCCTGCAGGTATCAATGAGCAGTTCTTC

V: TRBV5-1
D: -
size: many
length: 14
J: TRBJ2-5
CDR3: CASSSTSLQETQYF
DNA: TGCGCCAGCAGCTCCACTTCCTTACAAGAGACCCAGTACTTC

V: TRBV6-2/TRBV6-3
D: -
size: few
length: 18
J: TRBJ1-6
CDR3: CASSYSFRRGLSNSPLHF
DNA: TGTGCCAGCAGTTACTCGTTTCGTCGAGGGTTGAGTAATTCACCCCTCCACTTT

V: TRBV4-1
D: -
size: -
length: 15
J: TRBJ2-2
CDR3: CASSQDPGPAGELFF
DNA: TGCGCCAGCAGCCAAGATCCAGGTCCGGCCGGGGAGCTGTTTTTT

V: TRBV10-3
D: -
size: few
length: 18
J: TRBJ2-1
CDR3: CAIRAGLKTDDSYNEQFF
DNA: TGTGCCATCCGGGCCGGGCTAAAGACAGACGACTCCTACAATGAGCAGTTCTTC

V: TRBV2
D: TRBD2
size: many
length: 15
J: TRBJ2-2
CDR3: CASSERGLATGELFF
DNA: TGTGCCAGCAGTGAAAGGGGACTAGCGACCGGGGAGCTGTTTTTT

V: TRBV5-1
D: -
size: -
length: 14
J: TRBJ2-1
CDR3: CASSSLQGGNEQFF
DNA: TGCGCCAGCAGCTCACTACAGGGTGGGAATGAGCAGTTCTTC

V: TRBV29-1
D: -
size: few
length: 11
J: TRBJ2-7
CDR3: CSVLLDYEQYF
DNA: TGCAGCGTCCTCCTTGACTACGAGCAGTACTTC

V: TRBV28
D: -
size: few
length: 15
J: TRBJ2-1
CDR3: CASSLTRRRGNEQFF
DNA: TGTGCCAGCAGTTTAACACGGAGACGGGGCAATGAGCAGTTCTTC

V: TRBV14
D: -
size: -
length: 13
J: TRBJ1-3
CDR3: CASSQDFRNTIYF
DNA: TGTGCCAGCAGCCAAGATTTCAGAAACACCATATATTTT

V: TRBV6-1
D: -
size: few
length: 14
J: TRBJ1-2
CDR3: CASTEGRETYGYTF
DNA: TGTGCCAGCACCGAAGGTAGAGAAACCTATGGCTACACCTTC

V: TRBV10-3
D: -
size: few
length: 12
J: TRBJ2-5
CDR3: CAIGITQETQYF
DNA: TGTGCCATCGGGATAACTCAAGAGACCCAGTACTTC

V: TRBV24-1
D: -
size: few
length: 16
J: TRBJ2-3
CDR3: CATSGGAARGTDTQYF
DNA: TGTGCCACCAGTGGGGGGGCCGCGAGGGGCACAGATACGCAGTATTTT

V: TRBV2
D: -
size: -
length: 16
J: TRBJ2-2
CDR3: CASSMPRGAFTGELFF
DNA: TGTGCCAGCAGCATGCCCCGGGGGGCCTTCACCGGGGAGCTGTTTTTT

V: TRBV20-1
D: TRBD2
size: -
length: 14
J: TRBJ2-1
CDR3: CSANHPGLGDEQFF
DNA: TGCAGTGCTAACCATCCGGGACTAGGCGATGAGCAGTTCTTC

V: TRBV3-1
D: -
size: -
length: 13
J: TRBJ2-5
CDR3: CASSPQGPGTQYF
DNA: TGTGCCAGCAGCCCCCAGGGTCCGGGGACCCAGTACTTC

V: TRBV24-1
D: -
size: -
length: 11
J: TRBJ2-1
CDR3: CATWDGDEQFF
DNA: TGTGCCACCTGGGACGGGGATGAGCAGTTCTTC

V: TRBV20-1
D: TRBD2
size: few
length: 15
J: TRBJ2-3
CDR3: CSARTSGGPPDTQYF
DNA: TGCAGTGCCCGGACTAGCGGGGGGCCGCCAGATACGCAGTATTTT

V: TRBV7-2
D: -
size: -
length: 14
J: TRBJ1-2
CDR3: CASSLVWQDYGYTF
DNA: TGTGCCAGCAGCTTAGTTTGGCAGGACTATGGCTACACCTTC

V: TRBV12-3/TRBV12-4
D: TRBD1
size: few
length: 17
J: TRBJ1-1
CDR3: CASSLISGRGPNTEAFF
DNA: TGTGCCAGCAGTTTAATATCCGGCAGGGGGCCTAACACTGAAGCTTTCTTT

V: TRBV11-1
D: -
size: few
length: 16
J: TRBJ1-4
CDR3: CASSLDTDPLNEKLFF
DNA: TGTGCCAGCAGCCTCGACACCGACCCTCTCAATGAAAAACTGTTTTTT

V: TRBV29-1
D: TRBD1
size: -
length: 13
J: TRBJ2-5
CDR3: CSVGQGAVETQYF
DNA: TGCAGCGTTGGACAGGGGGCGGTGGAGACCCAGTACTTC

V: TRBV2
D: -
size: -
length: 14
J: TRBJ2-1
CDR3: CASSGGASRIEQFF
DNA: TGTGCCAGCAGTGGGGGGGCTAGCCGAATTGAGCAGTTCTTC

V: TRBV4-2
D: TRBD2
size: -
length: 16
J: TRBJ2-2
CDR3: CASSQDTSANTGELFF
DNA: TGTGCCAGCAGCCAAGATACTAGCGCAAACACCGGGGAGCTGTTTTTT

V: TRBV15
D: TRBD1
size: -
length: 15
J: TRBJ2-7
CDR3: CATSRERDRVYEQYF
DNA: TGTGCCACCAGCAGGGAACGGGACAGGGTCTACGAGCAGTACTTC

V: TRBV12-3/TRBV12-4
D: TRBD1
size: few
length: 15
J: TRBJ2-1
CDR3: CASRSGTGGWNEQFF
DNA: TGTGCCAGCAGATCCGGGACAGGGGGCTGGAATGAGCAGTTCTTC

V: TRBV11-2
D: TRBD2
size: -
length: 18
J: TRBJ2-7
CDR3: CASSLDPMGSGRAYEQYF
DNA: TGTGCCAGCAGCTTAGATCCCATGGGTAGCGGGAGGGCCTACGAGCAGTACTTC

V: TRBV7-2
D: -
size: -
length: 15
J: TRBJ1-5
CDR3: CASSFVGRGAQPQHF
DNA: TGTGCCAGCAGCTTTGTCGGGAGGGGAGCTCAGCCCCAGCATTTT

V: TRBV20-1
D: -
size: few
length: 11
J: TRBJ2-3
CDR3: CSARGLWTQYF
DNA: TGCAGTGCTCGAGGGCTGTGGACGCAGTATTTT

V: TRBV28
D: TRBD1
size: -
length: 15
J: TRBJ1-5
CDR3: CAPGPGGWSNQPQHF
DNA: TGTGCCCCCGGGCCAGGGGGATGGAGCAATCAGCCCCAGCATTTT

V: TRBV18
D: -
size: -
length: 13
J: TRBJ1-1
CDR3: CASSQQGNTEAFF
DNA: TGTGCCAGCTCGCAACAGGGGAACACTGAAGCTTTCTTT

V: TRBV20-1
D: -
size: -
length: 15
J: TRBJ1-5
CDR3: CSAEDSRYSNQPQHF
DNA: TGCAGTGCCGAGGACAGCAGATATAGCAATCAGCCCCAGCATTTT

V: TRBV11-2
D: TRBD2
size: few
length: 19
J: TRBJ2-7
CDR3: CASSRTTRLAGGLSGEQYF
DNA: TGTGCCAGCAGCCGCACAACGCGACTAGCGGGAGGACTCTCTGGCGAGCAGTACTTC

V: TRBV20-1
D: TRBD2
size: once
length: 11
J: TRBJ2-7
CDR3: CSARTSNEQYF
DNA: TGCAGTGCGAGGACTAGTAACGAGCAGTACTTC

V: TRBV5-1
D: -
size: -
length: 16
J: TRBJ2-3
CDR3: CASSRPPRITGDTQYF
DNA: TGCGCCAGCAGTCGTCCACCGAGGATAACGGGAGATACGCAGTATTTT

V: TRBV24-1
D: -
size: many
length: 11
J: TRBJ2-7
CDR3: CATSDSSGQYF
DNA: TGTGCCACCAGTGATTCTAGTGGGCAGTACTTC

V: TRBV4-2
D: -
size: few
length: 16
J: TRBJ1-3
CDR3: CASSQDRGASGNTIYF
DNA: TGTGCCAGCAGCCAAGATCGCGGTGCCTCTGGAAACACCATATATTTT

V: TRBV7-8
D: -
size: -
length: 16
J: TRBJ1-2
CDR3: CASSFSSGAHNYGYTF
DNA: TGTGCCAGCAGCTTTAGTTCGGGAGCCCACAACTATGGCTACACCTTC

V: TRBV3-1
D: -
size: few
length: 14
J: TRBJ1-1
CDR3: CASSQGLMNTEAFF
DNA: TGTGCCAGCAGCCAAGGACTCATGAACACTGAAGCTTTCTTT

V: TRBV7-9
D: TRBD1
size: -
length: 13
J: TRBJ2-7
CDR3: CASSRTGRDEQYF
DNA: TGTGCCAGCAGCCGGACAGGGCGCGACGAGCAGTACTTC

V: TRBV3-1
D: TRBD1
size: -
length: 13
J: TRBJ2-7
CDR3: CASSPQGAFEQYF
DNA: TGTGCCAGCAGCCCCCAGGGGGCGTTCGAGCAGTACTTC

V: TRBV29-1
D: -
size: -
length: 11
J: TRBJ2-1
CDR3: CSVLLGDEQFF
DNA: TGCAGCGTTTTACTGGGAGATGAGCAGTTCTTC

V: TRBV9
D: TRBD1
size: few
length: 16
J: TRBJ2-7
CDR3: CASSVASGQGGPEQYF
DNA: TGTGCCAGCAGCGTGGCAAGTGGACAGGGGGGCCCCGAGCAGTACTTC

V: TRBV7-2
D: TRBD2
size: -
length: 15
J: TRBJ2-1
CDR3: CASSFGLALNNEQFF
DNA: TGTGCCAGCAGCTTCGGACTAGCGTTGAACAATGAGCAGTTCTTC

V: TRBV20-1
D: -
size: -
length: 14
J: TRBJ1-1
CDR3: CSATVGTTNTEAFF
DNA: TGCAGTGCTACAGTTGGGACAACGAACACTGAAGCTTTCTTT

V: TRBV4-1
D: -
size: -
length: 14
J: TRBJ1-3
CDR3: CASSQGPAGNTIYF
DNA: TGCGCCAGCAGCCAGGGACCGGCTGGAAACACCATATATTTT

V: TRBV6-2/TRBV6-3
D: TRBD2
size: few
length: 15
J: TRBJ2-3
CDR3: CASSYPGGGTDTQYF
DNA: TGTGCCAGCAGTTACCCTGGGGGGGGCACAGATACGCAGTATTTT